The clone carrying this TCR beta chain was counted only a few times. One end of the junction fails to match germline, which may point to a read error. Which cohort a participant joined came from the clinical history participants gave. These data belong to a study of blood T cell repertoires in COVID-19. Under the authors' procedure: How many nucleated cells were present was estimated from reference gene primer amplification. Sequencing was performed with immunoSEQ multiplex PCR; in TCRdb, only in-frame clones are kept and a portion is missing. V and J calls and clone size are copied from that table; D and trimming were computed from the DNA. The table has hundreds of thousands of clones, approximately 90% seen once; the top ten hold around a tenth. The TCR comes from a woman aged 40 to 49 who had recovered from COVID-19. Sequenced sample: PBMCs or T cells enriched from blood (not recorded which).

CDR3 nucleotides: TGTGCCAGCAGCCCTTCTGGGCGGGAGGGCTACTATGAGCAGTTCTTC. Amino acids: CASSPSGREGYYEQFF. The chain is built from TRBV3-1 (or the pseudogene TRBV3-2) and TRBJ2-1; 9 nucleotides match TRBD2. Germline CDR1 is LGHDT and CDR2 is YNNKEL (reference sequence). The CDR3 length is 16 residues.